Presented here are 20 T cell receptor beta chains from one specimen sequenced in a study of response to subunit inactivated influenza vaccine. MiXCR was run by TCRdb on the RT-PCR reads, yielding one entry per CDR3 protein. The sample lists hundreds of thousands of distinct CDR3 sequences, 10% to 15% seen once, with around 13% in the top ten. The sequences come from PBMCs from blood, collected 40 to 50 days after vaccination. The receptors were sampled from a man aged 50-59 years who received an inactivated influenza vaccine.

J is TRBJ2-7 and V is TRBV3-1; 13 bases match TRBD2. The V and J ends lost 1 base and 7 bases, in that order; junction bases with no gene match: 4. Germline V gene data show CDR1 as LGHDT and CDR2 as YNNKEL (reference sequence). CDR3 length: 15 residues. The chain's CDR3 is CASSQGLAGGREQYF. The DNA of the CDR3 is TGTGCCAGCAGCCAAGGACTAGCGGGGGGCCGTGAGCAGTACTTC.

V and J are TRBV5-1 and TRBJ2-5; TRBD1 matches 8 bases. Germline CDR1 reads SGHRS; CDR2 reads YFSETQ. The CDR3 covers 14 residues. J lost 5 bases, V lost 3 bases, and 6 bases had no gene match. The CDR3 reads CASSSRTGMETQYF. The CDR3 nucleotides are TGCGCCAGCAGCTCCCGGACAGGGATGGAGACCCAGTACTTC.

The table lists this clonotype with a count of one. This chain connects TRBV20-1 to TRBJ1-1, with D perhaps matching TRBD1 (6 bases). Trimming pared 3 bases from V and 10 bases from J, leaving 18 bases between. The germline V gene has CDR1 DFQATT and CDR2 SNEGSKA (reference sequence). CDR3 length: 13 amino acids. The CDR3 reads CSASRTVSEGAFF. In nucleotides, the CDR3 is TGCAGTGCTAGTAGGACAGTATCTGAAGGAGCTTTCTTT.

This clonotype turned up a few times. This chain uses TRBV27 with TRBJ2-4; 9 bases are shared with TRBD1. V dropped 2 bases and J dropped 6; count of bases not matched to a gene: 2. The germline V gene encodes CDR1 MNHEY and CDR2 SMNVEV (reference sequence). The CDR3 consists of 14 residues. CDR3 protein: CASSLVTGGNIQYF. CDR3 in DNA: TGTGCCAGCAGTTTAGTGACAGGGGGAAACATTCAGTACTTC.

The chain employs TRBV11-1 and TRBJ2-5; D unclear. Trimming removed 5 bases from V and 5 bases from J, with 15 bases in between. This CDR3 comprises 14 residues. CDR1 is SGHAT and CDR2 is FQDESV in the germline V gene (reference sequence). In DNA form, the CDR3 reads TGTGCCAGCAGCATCGGGCAGGCCCTGGAGACCCAGTACTTC. Residues: CASSIGQALETQYF.

V usage is TRBV10-3 and J usage is TRBJ2-3; the D gene is possibly TRBD2 (6 bases). V lost 3 bases and J lost 6, with 13 bases in between. CDR1 ENHRY and CDR2 SYGVKD come from the germline V gene. This CDR3 has 14 residues. CDR3 nucleotide sequence: TGTGCCATCAGTGACTCGGGACTGGGGGATACGCAGTATTTT. Translating it yields CAISDSGLGDTQYF.

This chain links TRBV7-2 with TRBJ1-2; a possible D gene is TRBD1 (6 bases). This CDR3 region has 15 residues. The germline V gene encodes CDR1 SGHTA and CDR2 FQGNSA. V lost 1 base, J lost 2 bases, and 11 bases lay in between. CDR3 protein: CASSLVTGSNYGYTF. The CDR3 region has the DNA TGTGCCAGCAGCTTAGTAACAGGGTCCAACTATGGCTACACCTTC. The full variable domain, completed using reference TRBV7-2 and TRBJ1-2, is GAGVSQSPSNKVTEKGKDVELRCDPISGHTALYWYRQSLGQGLEFLIYFQGNSAPDKSGLPSDRFSAERTGGSVSTLTIQRTQQEDSAVYLCASSLVTGSNYGYTFGSGTRLTVV.

The chain uses TRBV10-3 and TRBJ2-7; no definite D call. CDR1 and CDR2 (germline): ENHRY, SYGVKD. Trimming removed 3 bases at V and 3 bases at J, with 18 bases between. The length of the CDR3 is 16 residues. As DNA, the CDR3 is TGTGCCATCAGTGATGCCGCTCCTTCCACTCTCTACGAGCAGTACTTC. Protein: CAISDAAPSTLYEQYF.

The table lists this clonotype with a few counts. This rearrangement joins TRBV7-9 to TRBJ1-6, with D tentatively TRBD1 (5 bases). Per germline, CDR1 SEHNR and CDR2 FQNEAQ (reference sequence). The ends were cut back, 3 bases at V and 10 bases at J, with 16 bases in the middle. CDR3 length: 15 residues. The CDR3 sequence: CASSFVGREESPLHF. CDR3 DNA: TGTGCCAGCAGCTTTGTGGGCAGGGAGGAATCACCCCTCCACTTT. Variable domain in full (rest from reference TRBV7-9 and TRBJ1-6): DTGVSQNPRHKITKRGQNVTFRCDPISEHNRLYWYRQTLGQGPEFLTYFQNEAQLEKSRLLSDRFSAERPKGSFSTLEIQRTEQGDSAMYLCASSFVGREESPLHFGNGTRLTVT.

Many counts were recorded for this clonotype. The V call is TRBV5-6, the J call TRBJ2-1, with 7 nucleotides matching TRBD1. After removal of 1 base from V and 2 bases from J, the junction contained 0 bases not matched to a gene. Germline V lookup: CDR1 SGHDT, CDR2 YYEEEE. This CDR3 spans 14 amino acids. The CDR3 loop is CASSLTGAYNEQFF. In DNA form, the CDR3 reads TGTGCCAGCAGCTTGACAGGGGCCTACAATGAGCAGTTCTTC.

This clonotype has a handful of counts. The chain's CDR3 is CASSLAATPANEQFF. The CDR3 DNA is TGTGCCAGCAGCCTCGCGGCAACCCCTGCCAATGAGCAGTTCTTC. This chain joins TRBV3-1 and TRBJ2-1; D unresolved. Trimming removed 4 bases from V and 6 bases from J, with 16 bases in between. Germline loops: CDR1 LGHDT, CDR2 YNNKEL (reference sequence). The CDR3 sequence is 15 residues long.

The V gene is TRBV7-2, the J gene TRBJ1-2, with TRBD1 as a possible D gene (6 bases). Germline values: CDR1 SGHTA, CDR2 FQGNSA. This CDR3 comprises 15 residues. V was clipped by 2 bases and J by 4 bases, with 14 bases between them. This chain's CDR3 is CASSLFQGLGYGYTF. In DNA form, the CDR3 reads TGTGCCAGCAGCTTATTTCAGGGGTTAGGCTATGGCTACACCTTC.

The V and J genes are TRBV9 and TRBJ2-3; 9 bases fit TRBD2. V was pared by 0 bases and J by 0 bases, with 8 bases of the junction left unmatched. This CDR3 has 18 residues. CDR1 is SGDLS and CDR2 is YYNGEE in the germline V gene. The DNA of the CDR3 is TGTGCCAGCAGCGTAGCAGCGGGGGGTTCCTCTAGCACAGATACGCAGTATTTT. Its translation: CASSVAAGGSSSTDTQYF.

The rearrangement links TRBV11-1 to TRBJ2-3; D is possibly TRBD2 (5 bases). Per germline, CDR1 SGHAT and CDR2 FQDESV (reference sequence). This CDR3 comprises 14 residues. Trimming cost V 5 bases and J 4 bases, with 13 bases left between them. The CDR3 protein is CASSPVGNSDTQYF. Here the CDR3 DNA reads TGTGCCAGCAGCCCGGTCGGGAACTCAGATACGCAGTATTTT.

This clonotype was detected many times. V usage is TRBV29-1 and J usage is TRBJ2-2, with no clear D. Germline V gene data show CDR1 as SQVTM and CDR2 as ANQGSEA. There are 13 residues in the CDR3. V lost 4 bases, J lost 2 bases, and 8 bases lay in between. The CDR3 sequence: CSVALSNTGELFF. Written as DNA, the CDR3 is TGCAGCGTTGCGCTCTCCAACACCGGGGAGCTGTTTTTT.

Many counts were recorded for this clonotype. The rearrangement joins TRBV5-1 to TRBJ2-1; 12 bases fit TRBD2. Unmatched junction bases numbered 5, after V lost 2 bases and J lost 5 bases. Germline CDR1 and CDR2: SGHRS and YFSETQ. The CDR3 is made up of 16 amino acids. The CDR3 reads CASSFTSGGPNNEQFF. The DNA for the CDR3 is TGCGCCAGCAGCTTCACTAGCGGGGGGCCCAACAATGAGCAGTTCTTC.

V gene TRBV11-1 combines with J gene TRBJ2-7; TRBD2 aligns across 12 bases. The V gene's germline CDR1 is SGHAT and CDR2 FQDESV (reference sequence). The V segment lost 4 bases and the J segment 0 bases; nucleotides outside the gene matches: 10. This CDR3 has 18 residues. As DNA, the CDR3 is TGTGCCAGCAGCTCTATGAGGACTAGCGGGGCGAGCTCCTACGAGCAGTACTTC. Translation gives CASSSMRTSGASSYEQYF. Full variable domain (remainder filled in from reference TRBV11-1 and TRBJ2-7): EAEVAQSPRYKITEKSQAVAFWCDPISGHATLYWYRQILGQGPELLVQFQDESVVDDSQLPKDRFSAERLKGVDSTLKIQPAELGDSAMYLCASSSMRTSGASSYEQYFGPGTRLTVT.

The CDR3 bases are TGTGCCAGCAGCCCGACCGGGACAGGGTCGGAAAAACTGTTTTTT. It codes for CASSPTGTGSEKLFF. The rearrangement uses TRBV7-2 and TRBJ1-4; 9 bases are shared with TRBD1. Germline trimming cut 5 bases from V and 8 bases from J; bases unmatched to any gene: 9. The germline gives CDR1 SGHTA, CDR2 FQGNSA. The CDR3 loop spans 15 amino acids.

This clonotype has ten or more counts. The J gene is TRBJ2-1, the V gene TRBV7-2; 7 bases are a match to TRBD1. The length of the CDR3 is 15 residues. The germline V gene has CDR1 SGHTA and CDR2 FQGNSA. V was clipped by 5 bases and J by 8 bases; unmatched bases: 12. The CDR3 sequence: CASSPRDSDTDEQFF. DNA of the CDR3: TGTGCCAGCAGCCCCCGGGACAGCGATACGGATGAGCAGTTCTTC. Together with reference TRBV7-2 and TRBJ2-1, the CDR3 gives the full variable domain: GAGVSQSPSNKVTEKGKDVELRCDPISGHTALYWYRQSLGQGLEFLIYFQGNSAPDKSGLPSDRFSAERTGGSVSTLTIQRTQQEDSAVYLCASSPRDSDTDEQFFGPGTRLTVL.

Ten or more counts support this clonotype. This chain links TRBV20-1 with TRBJ2-5; D not resolved. V was trimmed by 5 bases and J by 4 bases, leaving 11 bases between them. Germline lookup yields CDR1 DFQATT and CDR2 SNEGSKA (reference sequence). The CDR3 runs 12 residues. CDR3 DNA sequence: TGCAGTGCTCCGAAACAATCAGAGACCCAGTACTTC. Protein: CSAPKQSETQYF.